What follows are 23 T cell receptor beta chains derived from one specimen sequenced in a study of T-cell memory formation after mild COVID-19. MiXCR was run by TCRdb on the 5' RACE reads, yielding one entry per CDR3 protein. The sample includes over 350,000 distinct CDR3 sequences, around a sixth of them seen just once. Sequenced: PBMCs or a T cell subset sorted from them (not recorded which). These receptors were collected from a man between 18 and 35 years old who had mild COVID-19 (a few samples of this study predate the infection). Cell type and time point are not known.

The chain links TRBV7-9 to TRBJ1-1; D gene unclear. CDR1 and CDR2 from the germline V gene are SEHNR and FQNEAQ (reference sequence). The V and J ends lost 4 bases and 6 bases respectively, with 12 bases between them. The CDR3 length is 13 residues. The CDR3 nucleotides read TGTGCCAGCAGCTCCCCATCCATAGCTGAAGCTTTCTTT. Residues: CASSSPSIAEAFF.

This clonotype was seen a handful of times. The chain recombines TRBV27 with TRBJ2-1; 13 positions agree with TRBD2. There are 16 residues in the CDR3. Germline trimming cut 0 bases from V and 9 bases from J; bases unmatched to any gene: 5. CDR1 MNHEY and CDR2 SMNVEV come from the germline V gene (reference sequence). The CDR3 loop is CASSLSWGLAGLEQFF. The CDR3 nucleotides read TGTGCCAGCAGTTTATCGTGGGGACTAGCGGGGCTTGAGCAGTTCTTC.

This chain links TRBV5-6 with TRBJ2-5, with TRBD2 matching 7 bases. CDR1 and CDR2 from the germline V gene are SGHDT and YYEEEE. The CDR3 is 15 amino acids. After removal of 4 bases from V and 2 bases from J, the junction contained 8 bases not matched to a gene. The CDR3 region has the DNA TGTGCCAGCAGCCAGGATGGGACTACTCAAGAGACCCAGTACTTC. Its translation: CASSQDGTTQETQYF.

On this clonotype: A much larger clone is a single base away; this may be a read error. J is TRBJ1-5 and V is TRBV5-1; D gene unclear. The CDR3 has 13 amino acids. Trimming removed 1 base from V and 6 bases from J, with 8 bases in between. Germline assignment: CDR1 SGHRS and CDR2 YFSETQ. CDR3 in amino acids: CASSLTVGQPQHF. The CDR3 DNA is TGCGCCAGCAGCTTGACAGTGGGTCAGCCCCAGCATTTT.

The CDR3 nucleotides are TGTGCCAGCAGTTTTTTGATAGGGGGGTCCTACGAGCAGTACTTC. As protein: CASSFLIGGSYEQYF. The chain combines TRBV27 with TRBJ2-7, with D possibly called TRBD1 or TRBD2 (6 bases each). Trimming stripped 3 bases from V and 1 base from J, with 13 bases between. This CDR3 has 15 residues. Germline V lookup: CDR1 MNHEY, CDR2 SMNVEV (reference sequence).

This sequence joins TRBV7-6 and TRBJ1-1; D not resolved. The V gene's germline CDR1 is SGHVS and CDR2 FNYEAQ. CDR3 length: 14 residues. Trimming took 5 bases from V and 0 from J, leaving 10 bases between them. The CDR3 nucleotides are TGTGCCAGCAGCGTATTATATATGAACACTGAAGCTTTCTTT. Translated: CASSVLYMNTEAFF.

The chain recombines TRBV7-9 with TRBJ1-2; no clear D gene. The CDR3 loop spans 13 amino acids. The V gene lost 5 bases and the J gene lost 5 bases, with 12 bases spanning the gap. Germline loops: CDR1 SEHNR, CDR2 FQNEAQ (reference sequence). The CDR3: CASSPPAAYGYTF. As DNA, the CDR3 is TGTGCCAGCAGCCCCCCCGCGGCTTATGGCTACACCTTC.

This clonotype was seen more than once but under ten times. The V call is TRBV5-1, the J call TRBJ2-1; 10 positions match TRBD1. Germline V gives CDR1 SGHRS, CDR2 YFSETQ. The CDR3 loop spans 14 amino acids. V lost 4 bases and J lost 6; bases outside the gene matches: 4. CDR3 in amino acids: CASSLRDRGNEQFF. Here the CDR3 DNA reads TGCGCCAGCAGCCTCCGGGACAGGGGCAATGAGCAGTTCTTC.

The rearrangement links TRBV5-1 to TRBJ1-2, with D uncertain. Trimming cost V 5 bases and J 1 base, with 6 bases left between them. Germline lookup yields CDR1 SGHRS and CDR2 YFSETQ. The CDR3 consists of 12 residues. CDR3: CASRQVNYGYTF. CDR3 nucleotides: TGCGCCAGCAGGCAGGTTAACTATGGCTACACCTTC.

This chain joins TRBV27 and TRBJ2-3; no definite D call. Germline V gene lookup returns CDR1 MNHEY and CDR2 SMNVEV (reference sequence). This CDR3 is 14 amino acids long. Trimming stripped 4 bases from V and 0 bases from J, with 8 bases between. DNA for the CDR3: TGTGCCAGCAGTTCGACCCTAAGCACAGATACGCAGTATTTT. This gives the protein CASSSTLSTDTQYF.

The rearrangement joins TRBV4-2 to TRBJ1-2, with D unresolved. This CDR3 comprises 15 residues. V lost 1 base to trimming and J lost 2 bases, with 11 bases between them. CDR1 is LGHNA, CDR2 YNFKEQ, per germline. CDR3 DNA sequence: TGTGCCAGCAGCCAAGCCGTGGGCCAGAACTATGGCTACACCTTC. This sequence encodes CASSQAVGQNYGYTF.

The chain recombines TRBV5-1 with TRBJ2-7, with TRBD2 as a possible D gene (5 bases). Germline values: CDR1 SGHRS, CDR2 YFSETQ. The CDR3 has 12 amino acids. The V and J ends lost 6 bases and 12 bases respectively, with 19 bases between them. The CDR3 here is CASKSEPRVLYV. As DNA, the CDR3 is TGCGCCAGCAAGTCGGAGCCGAGGGTGCTGTACGTC.

The rearrangement joins TRBV20-1 to TRBJ2-5, with 10 bases that match TRBD2. Germline V gene lookup returns CDR1 DFQATT and CDR2 SNEGSKA (reference sequence). With 1 base clipped from V and 5 bases from J, the junction kept 10 bases outside the gene matches. The CDR3 is 16 amino acids. In nucleotides, the CDR3 is TGCAGTGCTAGAGTTGCGGAGCGGGGGGGCCGGGAGACCCAGTACTTC. It codes for CSARVAERGGRETQYF.

Ten or more counts support this clonotype. The chain employs TRBV5-1 and TRBJ1-1, with D uncertain. V was clipped by 6 bases and J by 0 bases, with 12 bases between them. Looked up from germline, CDR1 is SGHRS and CDR2 is YFSETQ. This CDR3 region has 14 residues. The CDR3 coding sequence is TGCGCCAGCAATTTCAGGCAGATGAACACTGAAGCTTTCTTT. Its translation: CASNFRQMNTEAFF. The full variable domain, rest sourced from reference TRBV5-1 and TRBJ1-1, is KAGVTQTPRYLIKTRGQQVTLSCSPISGHRSVSWYQQTPGQGLQFLFEYFSETQRNKGNFPGRFSGRQFSNSRSEMNVSTLELGDSALYLCASNFRQMNTEAFFGQGTRLTVV.

CDR3 protein: CASSLVGTDYEQYF. The CDR3 DNA is TGTGCCAGCAGCTTAGTGGGGACAGACTACGAGCAGTACTTC. V and J are TRBV7-9 and TRBJ2-7; TRBD1 matches at 7 bases. Unmatched junction bases numbered 3, after V lost 1 base and J lost 3 bases. This CDR3 has 14 amino acids. In germline, CDR1 is SEHNR, CDR2 FQNEAQ (reference sequence).

This clonotype was counted only a few times. V usage is TRBV20-1 and J usage is TRBJ1-1; unclear D gene. This CDR3 is built from 14 residues. Germline-derived CDR1 and CDR2 are DFQATT and SNEGSKA (reference sequence). V was trimmed by 1 base and J by 0 bases, leaving 9 bases between them. CDR3 sequence (DNA): TGCAGTGCTAGAGCGGGCAGTCTGAACACTGAAGCTTTCTTT. It translates to CSARAGSLNTEAFF.

This clonotype showed up just a few times. The genes are TRBV12-3 or TRBV12-4 and TRBJ2-5; 7 bases line up with TRBD2. After removal of 5 bases from V and 7 bases from J, the junction contained 7 bases not matched to a gene. The CDR3 has 13 amino acids. CDR3 sequence: CASSPTSYVTQYF. In nucleotides, the CDR3 is TGTGCCAGCAGTCCGACTAGCTACGTGACCCAGTACTTC.

This clonotype was picked up a small number of times. V usage is TRBV6-5 and J usage is TRBJ2-3; the match to TRBD1 covers 7 bases. Germline loops: CDR1 MNHEY, CDR2 SVGAGI. The CDR3 sequence is 14 residues long. J was trimmed by 6 bases and V by 1 base; bases with no gene match: 4. The chain's CDR3 is CASSYLKGADTQYF. In DNA, the CDR3 is TGTGCCAGCAGTTACTTGAAGGGGGCCGATACGCAGTATTTT.

This clonotype was recorded a few times. V is TRBV30 and J is TRBJ2-7, with D maybe TRBD2 (5 bases). This CDR3 spans 14 amino acids. V was clipped by 0 bases and J by 2 bases, with 11 bases between them. CDR1 is GTSNPN and CDR2 is SVGIG in the germline V gene (reference sequence). CDR3 coding DNA: TGTGCCTGGAGTGTAGGGCTAGCAACCTACGAGCAGTACTTC. The encoded protein is CAWSVGLATYEQYF. Full variable domain (rest looked up from reference TRBV30 and TRBJ2-7): SQTIHQWPATLVQPVGSPLSLECTVEGTSNPNLYWYRQAAGRGLQLLFYSVGIGQISSEVPQNLSASRPQDRQFILSSKKLLLSDSGFYLCAWSVGLATYEQYFGPGTRLTVT.

This clonotype was found a few times. V is TRBV5-1 and J is TRBJ1-5; D unresolved. V lost 0 bases, J lost 6 bases, and 13 bases lay in between. Germline assignment: CDR1 SGHRS and CDR2 YFSETQ. This CDR3 comprises 15 residues. CDR3 coding DNA: TGCGCCAGCAGCTTGGGAGACTCGTCGGTTCAGCCCCAGCATTTT. Protein: CASSLGDSSVQPQHF.

This clonotype was seen at least ten times. This chain links TRBV12-3 or TRBV12-4 with TRBJ2-5, with 9 bases lining up with TRBD2. The CDR3 is made up of 16 amino acids. The V segment lost 3 bases and the J segment 2 bases; nucleotides outside the gene matches: 7. The CDR3: CASSFGLAGTQETQYF. The CDR3 DNA follows: TGTGCCAGCAGTTTTGGCCTAGCGGGGACACAAGAGACCCAGTACTTC.

This clonotype was counted between two and nine times. J is TRBJ2-7 and V is TRBV5-5; D perhaps matches TRBD2 (7 bases). Between the trimmed V and J ends, which lost 0 bases and 2 bases, there was a span of 12 bases. This CDR3 region has 15 residues. Germline assignment: CDR1 SGHKS and CDR2 YYEKEE (reference sequence). For the CDR3, the DNA is TGTGCCAGCAGCTTGGCGGGGGAGGGGGCCTACGAGCAGTACGTC. It translates to CASSLAGEGAYEQYV.

This chain joins TRBV7-9 and TRBJ2-5; TRBD1 matches 7 bases. Germline CDR1 SEHNR, CDR2 FQNEAQ (reference sequence). Germline trimming cut 7 bases from V and 7 bases from J; bases unmatched to any gene: 6. The length of the CDR3 is 12 residues. The CDR3 coding sequence is TGTGCCAGCACCGACAGGGCAGGGACCCAGTACTTC. Translated, it gives CASTDRAGTQYF.